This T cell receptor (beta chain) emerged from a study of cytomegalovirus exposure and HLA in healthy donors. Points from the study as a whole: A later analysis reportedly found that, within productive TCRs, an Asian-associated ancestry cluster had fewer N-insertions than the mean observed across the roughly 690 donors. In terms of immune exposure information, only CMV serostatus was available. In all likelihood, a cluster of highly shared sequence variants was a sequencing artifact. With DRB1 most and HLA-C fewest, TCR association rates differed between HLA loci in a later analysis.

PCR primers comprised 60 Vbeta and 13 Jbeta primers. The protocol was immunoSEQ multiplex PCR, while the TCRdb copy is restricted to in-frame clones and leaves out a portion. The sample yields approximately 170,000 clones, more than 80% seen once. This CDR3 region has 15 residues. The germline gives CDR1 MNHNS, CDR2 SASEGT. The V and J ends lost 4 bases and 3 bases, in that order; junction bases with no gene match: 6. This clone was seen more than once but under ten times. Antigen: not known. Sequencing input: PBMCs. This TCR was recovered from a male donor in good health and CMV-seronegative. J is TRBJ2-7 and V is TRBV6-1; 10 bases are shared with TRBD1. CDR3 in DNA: TGTGCCAGCAGTGCTGGGACAGGGGTTAACTACGAGCAGTACTTC. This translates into CASSAGTGVNYEQYF.